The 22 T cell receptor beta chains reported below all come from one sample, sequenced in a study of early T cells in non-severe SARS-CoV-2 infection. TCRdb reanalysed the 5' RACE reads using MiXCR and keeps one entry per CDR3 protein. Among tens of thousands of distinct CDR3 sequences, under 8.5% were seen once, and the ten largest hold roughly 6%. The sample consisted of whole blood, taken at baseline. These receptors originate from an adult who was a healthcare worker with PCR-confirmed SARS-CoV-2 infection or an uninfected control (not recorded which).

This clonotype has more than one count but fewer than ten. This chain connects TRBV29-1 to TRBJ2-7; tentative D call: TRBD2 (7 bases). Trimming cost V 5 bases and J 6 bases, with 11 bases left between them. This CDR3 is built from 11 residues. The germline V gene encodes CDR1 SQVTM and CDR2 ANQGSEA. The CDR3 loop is CSVSRGGEQYF. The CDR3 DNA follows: TGCAGCGTTTCGAGGGGGGGCGAGCAGTACTTC.

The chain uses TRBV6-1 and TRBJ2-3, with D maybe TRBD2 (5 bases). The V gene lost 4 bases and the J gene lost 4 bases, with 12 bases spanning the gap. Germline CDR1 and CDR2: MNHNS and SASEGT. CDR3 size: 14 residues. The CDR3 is CASSASLGPDTQYF. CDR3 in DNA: TGTGCCAGCAGTGCCTCACTAGGCCCAGATACGCAGTATTTT.

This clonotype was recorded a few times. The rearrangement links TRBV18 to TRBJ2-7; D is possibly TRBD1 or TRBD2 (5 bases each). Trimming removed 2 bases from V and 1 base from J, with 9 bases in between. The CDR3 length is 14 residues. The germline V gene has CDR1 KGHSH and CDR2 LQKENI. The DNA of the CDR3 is TGTGCCAGCTCACCAGGGACGCAGTCCTACGAGCAGTACTTC. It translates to CASSPGTQSYEQYF. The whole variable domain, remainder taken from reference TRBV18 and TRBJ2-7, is NAGVMQNPRHLVRRRGQEARLRCSPMKGHSHVYWYRQLPEEGLKFMVYLQKENIIDESGMPKERFSAEFPKEGPSILRIQQVVRGDSAAYFCASSPGTQSYEQYFGPGTRLTVT.

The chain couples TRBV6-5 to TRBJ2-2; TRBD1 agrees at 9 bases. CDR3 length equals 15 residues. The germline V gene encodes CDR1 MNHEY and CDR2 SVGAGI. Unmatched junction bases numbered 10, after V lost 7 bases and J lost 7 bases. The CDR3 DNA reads TGTGCCAGCACCATGGGACAGGGCATGATCGGGGAGCTGTTTTTT. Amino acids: CASTMGQGMIGELFF.

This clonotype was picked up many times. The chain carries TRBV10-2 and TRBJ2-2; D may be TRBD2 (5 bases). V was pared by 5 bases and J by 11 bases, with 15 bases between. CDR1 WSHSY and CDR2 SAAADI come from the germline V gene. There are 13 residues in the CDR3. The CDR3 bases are TGCGCCAGCAGTACTGACTACGGATCCGAGCTGTTTTTT. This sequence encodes CASSTDYGSELFF.

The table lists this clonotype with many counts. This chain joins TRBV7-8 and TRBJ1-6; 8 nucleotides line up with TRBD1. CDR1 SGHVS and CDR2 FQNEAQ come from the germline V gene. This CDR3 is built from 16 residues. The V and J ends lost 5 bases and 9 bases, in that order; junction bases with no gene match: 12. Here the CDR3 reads CASSPHVGTGVSPLHF. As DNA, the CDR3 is TGTGCCAGCAGCCCCCATGTAGGGACAGGTGTTTCACCCCTCCACTTT.

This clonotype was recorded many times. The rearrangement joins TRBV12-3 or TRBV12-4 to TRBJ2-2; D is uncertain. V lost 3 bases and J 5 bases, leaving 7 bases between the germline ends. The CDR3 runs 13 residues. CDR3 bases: TGTGCCAGCAGTTTCGCACAGACCGGGGAGCTGTTTTTT. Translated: CASSFAQTGELFF.

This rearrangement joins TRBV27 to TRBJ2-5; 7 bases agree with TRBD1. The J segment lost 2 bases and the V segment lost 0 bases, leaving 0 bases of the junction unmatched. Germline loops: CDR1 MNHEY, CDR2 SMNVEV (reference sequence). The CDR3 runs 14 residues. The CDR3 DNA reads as TGTGCCAGCAGTTTATCCAGGGGGCAAGAGACCCAGTACTTC. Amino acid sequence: CASSLSRGQETQYF.

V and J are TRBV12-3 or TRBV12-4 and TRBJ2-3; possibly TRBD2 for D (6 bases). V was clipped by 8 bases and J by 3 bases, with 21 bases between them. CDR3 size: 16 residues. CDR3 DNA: TGTGCCAGCGTGGGGTCGAGGGAGGCCGATACAGATACGCAGTATTTT. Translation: CASVGSREADTDTQYF.

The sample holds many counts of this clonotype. Here the CDR3 reads CAWRDPPRELFF. CDR3 DNA: TGTGCCTGGAGGGACCCCCCCCGGGAGCTGTTTTTT. The V call is TRBV30, the J call TRBJ2-2; D is uncertain. This CDR3 spans 12 amino acids. Trimming removed 3 bases from V and 9 bases from J, with 11 bases in between. The germline CDR1 and CDR2 sequences are GTSNPN and SVGIG (reference sequence). Combining the CDR3 with reference TRBV30 and TRBJ2-2 gives the whole variable domain SQTIHQWPATLVQPVGSPLSLECTVEGTSNPNLYWYRQAAGRGLQLLFYSVGIGQISSEVPQNLSASRPQDRQFILSSKKLLLSDSGFYLCAWRDPPRELFFGEGSRLTVL.

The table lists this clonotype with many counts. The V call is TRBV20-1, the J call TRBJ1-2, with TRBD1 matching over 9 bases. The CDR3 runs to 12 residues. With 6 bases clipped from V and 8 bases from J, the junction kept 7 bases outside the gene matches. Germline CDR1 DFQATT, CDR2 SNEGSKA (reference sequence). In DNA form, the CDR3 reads TGCAGTGCAGTGACAGGGGGATGGGGCTACACCTTC. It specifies CSAVTGGWGYTF.

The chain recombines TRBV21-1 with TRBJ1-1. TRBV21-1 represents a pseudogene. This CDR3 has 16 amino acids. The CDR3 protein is CASSKDWEGKDTEAFF. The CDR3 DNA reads TGTGCCAGCAGCAAAGACTGGGAGGGGAAGGACACTGAAGCTTTCTTT.

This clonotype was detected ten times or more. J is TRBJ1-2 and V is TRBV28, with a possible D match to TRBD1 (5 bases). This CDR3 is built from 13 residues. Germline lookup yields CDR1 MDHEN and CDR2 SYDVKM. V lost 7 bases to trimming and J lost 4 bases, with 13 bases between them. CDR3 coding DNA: TGTGCCAGCACCCTTAGACAGTCCTATGGCTACACCTTC. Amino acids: CASTLRQSYGYTF.

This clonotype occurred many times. CDR3 sequence: CASSLQTSSIGNEQFF. The CDR3 region has the DNA TGTGCCAGCTCACTCCAAACTAGCTCAATTGGGAATGAGCAGTTCTTC. The V and J genes are TRBV18 and TRBJ2-1, with D perhaps matching TRBD2 (6 bases). V was pared by 4 bases and J by 7 bases, with 20 bases between. Germline CDR1 and CDR2: KGHSH and LQKENI. The CDR3 spans 16 residues.

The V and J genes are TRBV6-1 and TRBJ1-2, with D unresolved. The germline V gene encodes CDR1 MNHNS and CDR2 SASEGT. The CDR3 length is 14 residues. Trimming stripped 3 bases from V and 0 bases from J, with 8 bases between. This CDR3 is CASSENGANYGYTF. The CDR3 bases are TGTGCCAGCAGTGAGAACGGCGCTAACTATGGCTACACCTTC.

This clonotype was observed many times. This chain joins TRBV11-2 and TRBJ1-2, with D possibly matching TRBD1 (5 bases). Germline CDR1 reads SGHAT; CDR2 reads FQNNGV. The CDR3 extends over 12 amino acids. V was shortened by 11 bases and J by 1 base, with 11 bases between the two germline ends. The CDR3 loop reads CASGAVNYGYTF. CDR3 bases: TGTGCCTCCGGGGCGGTTAACTATGGCTACACCTTC.

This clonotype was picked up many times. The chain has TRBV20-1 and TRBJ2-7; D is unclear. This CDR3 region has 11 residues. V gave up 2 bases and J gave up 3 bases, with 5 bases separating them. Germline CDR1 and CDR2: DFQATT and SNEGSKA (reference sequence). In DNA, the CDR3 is TGCAGTGCTAGACTGAACTACGAGCAGTACTTC. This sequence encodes CSARLNYEQYF.

CDR3 nucleotide sequence: TGCAGCGCCCTGTATGTTGGTGAAAAACTGTTTTTT. Its translation: CSALYVGEKLFF. This rearrangement joins TRBV29-1 to TRBJ1-4; D is ambiguous. The CDR3 is made up of 12 amino acids. V was cut by 7 bases and J by 7 bases, with 13 bases left in between. Germline V gene lookup returns CDR1 SQVTM and CDR2 ANQGSEA.

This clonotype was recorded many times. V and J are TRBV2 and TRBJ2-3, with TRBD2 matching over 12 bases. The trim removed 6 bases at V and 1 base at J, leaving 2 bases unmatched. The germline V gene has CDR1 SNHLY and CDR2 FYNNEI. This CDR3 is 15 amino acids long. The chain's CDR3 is CASRRTSGGTDTQYF. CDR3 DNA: TGTGCCAGCAGGAGGACTAGCGGGGGCACAGATACGCAGTATTTT.

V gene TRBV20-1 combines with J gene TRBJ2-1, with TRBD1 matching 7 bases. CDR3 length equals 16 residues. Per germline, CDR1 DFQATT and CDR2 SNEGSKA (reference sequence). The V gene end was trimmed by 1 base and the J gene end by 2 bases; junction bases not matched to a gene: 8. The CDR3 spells CSARGPHRGAYNEQFF. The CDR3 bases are TGCAGTGCTAGAGGGCCTCACAGGGGCGCCTACAATGAGCAGTTCTTC.

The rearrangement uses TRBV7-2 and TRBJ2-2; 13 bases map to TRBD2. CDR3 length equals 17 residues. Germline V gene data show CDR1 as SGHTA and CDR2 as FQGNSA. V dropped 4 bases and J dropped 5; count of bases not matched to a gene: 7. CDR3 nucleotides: TGTGCCAGCAGCTCCGGACTAGCGGGGGCCCGGACCGGGGAGCTGTTTTTT. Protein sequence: CASSSGLAGARTGELFF.

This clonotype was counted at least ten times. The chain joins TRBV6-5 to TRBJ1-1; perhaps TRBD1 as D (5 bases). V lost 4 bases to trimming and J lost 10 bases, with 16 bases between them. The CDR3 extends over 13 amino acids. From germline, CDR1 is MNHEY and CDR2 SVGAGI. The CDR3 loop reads CASSFGYGRGAFF. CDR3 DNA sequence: TGTGCCAGCAGTTTTGGGTATGGGAGGGGAGCTTTCTTT.